The rows below give T cell receptor beta chains drawn from one sample of a study of shared clonotypes between healthy human individuals. TCRdb's copy holds only in-frame clones and misses some; the assay was immunoSEQ multiplex PCR. Of about 980,000 clones in the sample, more than 75% were seen once. Sequencing was done on a sample of memory CD4+ T cells sorted from blood. These receptors all stem from a man between 18 and 29 years old in good health. Both conserved end residues are part of each CDR3. The D gene is left open where the match is weak. Not all rows give a size; the values are once, few, many and, for expanded clones, a class.

j_gene | v_gene | d_gene | abundance | CDR3aa | CDR3nt
TRBJ2-5 | TRBV29-1 | . | once | CSVERGTGETQYF | TGCAGCGTTGAAAGGGGAACCGGAGAGACCCAGTACTTC
TRBJ1-1 | TRBV30 | . | . | CAGLLNTEAFF | TGTGCCGGATTGTTGAACACTGAAGCTTTCTTT
TRBJ1-6 | TRBV2 | . | . | CASRTPKGEDNSPLHF | TGTGCCAGCAGGACGCCCAAGGGGGAGGATAATTCACCCCTCCACTTT
TRBJ2-5 | TRBV6-5 | . | . | CASSYSGGPGETQYF | TGTGCCAGCAGTTACTCGGGGGGGCCGGGAGAGACCCAGTACTTC
TRBJ2-5 | TRBV18 | . | . | CASSPPGLRQETQYF | TGTGCCAGCTCACCACCGGGACTCCGCCAAGAGACCCAGTACTTC
TRBJ1-2 | TRBV28 | . | . | CASSLGGAGPAINYGYTF | TGTGCCAGCAGTTTGGGAGGGGCCGGTCCGGCGATTAACTATGGCTACACCTTC
TRBJ1-6 | TRBV19 | TRBD1 | . | CASGDRTSSYNSPLHF | TGTGCCAGCGGGGACAGGACCAGCTCCTATAATTCACCCCTCCACTTT
TRBJ2-1 | TRBV7-2 | TRBD2 | . | CASSLAGGPGYNEQFF | TGTGCCAGCAGCTTGGCGGGAGGCCCCGGCTACAATGAGCAGTTCTTC
TRBJ1-3 | TRBV10-1 | . | . | CASSEDSSGNTIYF | TGCGCCAGCAGTGAAGACAGCTCTGGAAACACCATATATTTT
TRBJ2-7 | TRBV18 | . | . | CASSPSERYEQYF | TGTGCCAGCTCACCGAGCGAGAGGTACGAGCAGTACTTC
TRBJ2-5 | TRBV7-7 | TRBD2 | many | CASSPGLAGETQYF | TGTGCTAGCAGCCCGGGACTAGCGGGCGAGACCCAGTACTTC
TRBJ2-1 | TRBV7-9 | TRBD1 | . | CASSPGTGLYNEQFF | TGTGCCAGCAGTCCCGGGACAGGCCTTTACAATGAGCAGTTCTTC
TRBJ2-1 | TRBV2 | . | . | CASRPGVLNEQFF | TGTGCCAGCAGACCAGGGGTTCTGAATGAGCAGTTCTTC
TRBJ1-3 | TRBV20-1 | TRBD1 | once | CSAPQGHTIYF | TGCAGTGCCCCACAGGGGCACACCATATATTTT
TRBJ1-4 | TRBV7-9 | . | . | CASSSGTLAATNEKLFF | TGTGCCAGCAGCTCCGGGACACTGGCAGCAACTAATGAAAAACTGTTTTTT
TRBJ2-7 | TRBV27 | . | . | CASSLHNSYEQYF | TGTGCCAGCAGTTTACATAACTCCTACGAGCAGTACTTC
TRBJ2-3 | TRBV5-1 | . | . | CASSLDRGWDTQYF | TGCGCCAGCAGCTTGGACCGGGGATGGGATACGCAGTATTTT
TRBJ2-2 | TRBV5-4 | . | . | CASSLDHHTGELFF | TGTGCCAGCAGCTTGGACCACCACACCGGGGAGCTGTTTTTT
TRBJ2-7 | TRBV5-5 | . | . | CASSFTASYEQYF | TGTGCCAGCAGCTTTACGGCTTCCTACGAGCAGTACTTC
TRBJ2-3 | TRBV5-1 | . | . | CASTQRGSTDTQYF | TGCGCCAGCACCCAAAGGGGCTCCACAGATACGCAGTATTTT
TRBJ2-3 | TRBV9 | . | . | CASSVVGQSTDTQYF | TGTGCCAGCAGCGTAGTTGGACAAAGCACAGATACGCAGTATTTT
TRBJ1-2 | TRBV28 | . | . | CASSRSLGQGYGYTF | TGTGCCAGCAGCCGCTCCTTAGGGCAGGGCTATGGCTACACCTTC
TRBJ2-1 | TRBV2 | TRBD2 | few | CASSPRRGGNNEQFF | TGTGCCAGCAGTCCCCGGCGGGGGGGAAACAATGAGCAGTTCTTC
TRBJ2-2 | TRBV5-6 | . | . | CASSLRQIITNTGELFF | TGTGCCAGCAGCTTGAGACAGATTATTACGAACACCGGGGAGCTGTTTTTT
TRBJ1-4 | TRBV6-5 | . | . | CASKAATNEKLFF | TGTGCCAGTAAGGCCGCAACTAATGAAAAACTGTTTTTT
TRBJ2-3 | TRBV9 | TRBD1 | . | CASSGGDRGTDTQYF | TGTGCCAGCAGCGGAGGGGACAGGGGGACAGATACGCAGTATTTT
TRBJ1-2 | TRBV5-4 | TRBD1 | . | CASSPGAGTENRGYTF | TGTGCCAGCAGCCCCGGAGCCGGGACAGAAAATAGGGGCTACACCTTC
TRBJ2-3 | TRBV9 | TRBD1 | . | CASGTGDTDTQYF | TGTGCCAGCGGGACAGGGGACACAGATACGCAGTATTTT
TRBJ2-2 | TRBV2 | . | . | CASSAEVGANTGELFF | TGTGCCAGCAGTGCTGAAGTCGGCGCGAACACCGGGGAGCTGTTTTTT
TRBJ2-7 | TRBV18 | TRBD1 | . | CASSPTDRRNEQYF | TGTGCCAGCTCACCTACGGACAGGCGAAACGAGCAGTACTTC
TRBJ1-5 | TRBV6-1 | TRBD1 | . | CASRPGQGPGQPQHF | TGTGCCAGCAGACCGGGACAGGGGCCAGGGCAGCCCCAGCATTTT
TRBJ2-3 | TRBV5-1 | TRBD2 | once | CASSSRTSGDTDTQYF | TGCGCCAGCAGCTCGAGGACTAGCGGGGACACAGATACGCAGTATTTT
TRBJ2-5 | TRBV28 | . | . | CASSSLRLAQYF | TGTGCCAGCAGTTCGCTCAGACTAGCCCAGTACTTC
TRBJ2-7 | TRBV30 | TRBD2 | . | CAWSSGGGYEQYF | TGTGCCTGGAGTTCCGGGGGGGGCTACGAGCAGTACTTC
TRBJ2-7 | TRBV14 | . | . | CASSPWGFGGSEDEQYF | TGTGCCAGCAGCCCATGGGGGTTTGGGGGGAGTGAGGACGAGCAGTACTTC
TRBJ2-1 | TRBV7-6 | . | . | CASSGVMNEQFF | TGTGCCAGCAGCGGGGTAATGAATGAGCAGTTCTTC
TRBJ1-6 | TRBV10-3 | . | . | CAISVRSQGDSPLHF | TGTGCCATCAGTGTTCGTTCACAGGGCGATTCACCCCTCCACTTT
TRBJ2-1 | TRBV6-5 | TRBD1 | . | CASSYRWDRGSREQFF | TGTGCCAGCAGTTACCGCTGGGACAGAGGTTCAAGGGAGCAGTTCTTC
TRBJ2-5 | TRBV5-4 | . | . | CASSLDGRGQETQYF | TGTGCCAGCAGCTTGGATGGCAGGGGTCAAGAGACCCAGTACTTC
TRBJ1-1 | TRBV15 | . | . | CATSRDGGDTEAFF | TGTGCCACCAGCAGAGATGGGGGGGACACTGAAGCTTTCTTT
TRBJ2-3 | TRBV29-1 | . | . | CSVDGRAQYF | TGCAGCGTTGACGGCCGGGCGCAGTATTTT
TRBJ2-7 | TRBV5-1 | TRBD1 | . | CASSSLDRSYEQYF | TGCGCCAGCAGCTCCTTGGACAGGTCCTACGAGCAGTACTTC
TRBJ1-1 | TRBV10-3 | . | . | CAISESGGQNTEAFF | TGTGCCATCAGTGAGTCGGGAGGGCAAAACACTGAAGCTTTCTTT
TRBJ2-3 | TRBV5-1 | . | . | CASSRDFRGSGTDTQYF | TGCGCCAGCAGCCGGGACTTCAGGGGATCGGGCACAGATACGCAGTATTTT
TRBJ1-4 | TRBV2 | TRBD1 | . | CASSPGQTTNEKLFF | TGTGCCAGCTCCCCGGGACAGACAACTAATGAAAAACTGTTTTTT
TRBJ1-6 | TRBV27 | . | . | CASSLRPRGGSYNSPLHF | TGTGCCAGCAGTTTAAGGCCCCGTGGGGGCTCCTATAATTCACCCCTCCACTTT
TRBJ1-1 | TRBV5-6 | . | few | CASSLPGGKEWNTEAFF | TGTGCCAGCAGCTTGCCCGGGGGGAAAGAATGGAACACTGAAGCTTTCTTT
TRBJ2-7 | TRBV4-2 | . | . | CASSPPSTAPYEQYF | TGTGCCAGCAGCCCACCTAGCACGGCTCCCTACGAGCAGTACTTC
TRBJ1-1 | TRBV5-1 | . | . | CASSLVGSLNTEAFF | TGCGCCAGCAGCTTAGTAGGCAGCTTGAACACTGAAGCTTTCTTT
TRBJ2-7 | TRBV30 | TRBD2 | . | CAWTSGGAQQYF | TGTGCCTGGACTAGCGGGGGGGCACAGCAGTACTTC
TRBJ1-1 | TRBV6-4 | . | . | CASSKRENTEAFF | TGTGCCAGCAGTAAAAGAGAGAACACTGAAGCTTTCTTT
TRBJ2-5 | TRBV7-2 | . | . | CASSWTGAQETQYF | TGTGCCAGCAGCTGGACGGGAGCACAAGAGACCCAGTACTTC
TRBJ2-1 | TRBV30 | . | . | CAWSAQDEQFF | TGTGCCTGGAGTGCCCAAGATGAGCAGTTCTTC
TRBJ2-7 | TRBV7-3 | TRBD1 | . | CASSLSGQGPWEQYF | TGTGCCAGCAGCTTAAGTGGACAGGGACCTTGGGAGCAGTACTTC
TRBJ2-7 | TRBV4-1 | . | . | CASRADFPYEQYF | TGCGCCAGCAGAGCCGACTTCCCCTACGAGCAGTACTTC
TRBJ1-4 | TRBV5-6 | . | . | CASSLGGRPEKLFF | TGTGCCAGCAGCTTGGGCGGCAGACCTGAAAAACTGTTTTTT
TRBJ2-7 | TRBV2 | . | . | CASSESNYEQYF | TGTGCCAGCAGTGAATCGAACTACGAGCAGTACTTC
TRBJ1-1 | TRBV19 | . | few | CASSGQRNTEAFF | TGTGCCAGTAGTGGACAGCGGAACACTGAAGCTTTCTTT
TRBJ2-2 | TRBV7-2 | TRBD2 | . | CASSRREGSGELFF | TGTGCCAGCAGCCGACGGGAGGGTAGCGGGGAGCTGTTTTTT
TRBJ2-7 | TRBV5-4 | . | . | CASSLQRGWSYEQYF | TGTGCCAGCAGCTTGCAAAGGGGTTGGTCCTACGAGCAGTACTTC